This T cell receptor (beta chain) originates from a study of shared clonotypes between healthy human individuals. In germline, CDR1 is SQVTM, CDR2 ANQGSEA. The V end lost 6 bases, the J end lost 7 bases, and 9 bases lay between the germline ends. There are 11 residues in the CDR3. Data came from immunoSEQ multiplex PCR; TCRdb stores just in-frame clones and leaves some out. Of approximately 720,000 clones in the sample, less than 80% were seen once. The sequence came from a woman between 25 and 40 years old in good health. Specimen: memory CD4+ T cells sorted from blood. Subset noted: CD45RA-negative fraction. The chain is built from TRBV29-1 and TRBJ2-2; D is unresolved. CDR3 nucleotides: TGCAGCGTCTCAGCTGGCGGGGAGCTGTTTTTT. This sequence encodes CSVSAGGELFF.